Each of the 14 T cell receptor beta chains below was sequenced from the same sample in a study of CD8 T cells in Susac syndrome. RNA in amounts of roughly 0.5 to 1 ug was reverse transcribed with random hexamers. TCRdb re-called the immunoSEQ multiplex PCR reads through MiXCR, storing one row per CDR3 protein. The sample lists fewer than 250,000 distinct CDR3 sequences; approximately 90% were seen once. The sequenced material came from CD8+ T cells from PBMCs. Every receptor here comes from a human donor with multiple sclerosis.

The J gene is TRBJ2-3, the V gene TRBV29-1; D gene ambiguous. Germline V gene lookup returns CDR1 SQVTM and CDR2 ANQGSEA. This CDR3 is built from 15 residues. Trimming left V 2 bases short and J 0 bases short, with 12 bases between. CDR3 DNA: TGCAGCGTTGAATCCCCCCTTTATAGCACAGATACGCAGTATTTT. Its translation: CSVESPLYSTDTQYF.

Only a few counts were recorded for this clonotype. The V call is TRBV7-8, the J call TRBJ2-5; D possibly corresponds to TRBD1 (6 bases). The V end was cut by 5 bases, the J end by 5 bases, with 18 bases between. In germline, CDR1 is SGHVS, CDR2 FQNEAQ. The CDR3 is 15 amino acids. CDR3 region: CASSPTARGSETQYF. DNA of the CDR3: TGTGCCAGCAGCCCCACGGCTAGGGGGAGTGAGACCCAGTACTTC.

The rearrangement joins TRBV5-6 to TRBJ1-2; D not resolved. The germline gives CDR1 SGHDT, CDR2 YYEEEE. The ends were cut back, 0 bases at V and 4 bases at J, with 7 bases in the middle. The CDR3 consists of 13 residues. CDR3 nucleotide sequence: TGTGCCAGCAGCTTGGATGAACCCTATGGCTACACCTTC. This codes for CASSLDEPYGYTF.

The chain combines TRBV20-1 with TRBJ2-2, with D perhaps matching TRBD2 (5 bases). There are 15 residues in the CDR3. CDR1 is DFQATT and CDR2 is SNEGSKA in the germline V gene (reference sequence). Trimming cost V 1 base and J 6 bases, with 15 bases left between them. In DNA form, the CDR3 reads TGCAGTGCTAGAGCGAGGCCTCGGGGTCCCGGGGAGCTGTTTTTT. Its protein is CSARARPRGPGELFF.

The gene calls are TRBV27 and TRBJ2-1, with 11 bases lining up with TRBD2. Germline CDR1 reads MNHEY; CDR2 reads SMNVEV (reference sequence). The length of the CDR3 is 14 residues. The ends lost 6 bases at V and 6 bases at J; junction bases unmatched: 4. CDR3 coding DNA: TGTGCCAGCAGAACGGGACTAGCGGCCAATGAGCAGTTCTTC. Translated: CASRTGLAANEQFF.

This chain joins TRBV2 and TRBJ2-3, with D possibly TRBD1 on 5 matching bases. Trimming pared 10 bases from V and 6 bases from J, leaving 14 bases between. CDR3 length: 12 amino acids. CDR1 SNHLY and CDR2 FYNNEI come from the germline V gene. The CDR3 DNA sequence: TGTGCCACCTCAGGGCCCGGGGATACGCAGTATTTT. Translated: CATSGPGDTQYF.

The V call is TRBV9, the J call TRBJ2-1; tentatively, D is TRBD1 (5 bases). The germline CDR1 and CDR2 sequences are SGDLS and YYNGEE. V was clipped by 0 bases and J by 6 bases, with 10 bases between them. The CDR3 sequence is 14 residues long. CDR3 nucleotides: TGTGCCAGCAGCGTAGCTGGGGCAGGCAATGAGCAGTTCTTC. It is translated as CASSVAGAGNEQFF.

The V call is TRBV24-1, the J call TRBJ1-2, with TRBD1 matching over 9 bases. The CDR3 loop spans 14 amino acids. With 7 bases clipped from V and 3 bases from J, the junction kept 5 bases outside the gene matches. Germline values: CDR1 KGHDR, CDR2 SFDVKD. The CDR3 DNA is TGTGCCACCAGCGGGACAGGGAACGACTATGGCTACACCTTC. This encodes CATSGTGNDYGYTF.

V gene TRBV6-1 combines with J gene TRBJ2-1; no clear D. Germline assignment: CDR1 MNHNS and CDR2 SASEGT. This CDR3 is built from 17 residues. V was trimmed by 6 bases and J by 0 bases, leaving 18 bases between them. CDR3: CASSSDPFDSSYNEQFF. The CDR3 DNA reads TGTGCCAGCAGCTCGGACCCTTTTGATAGCTCCTACAATGAGCAGTTCTTC.

The V call is TRBV12-3 or TRBV12-4, the J call TRBJ1-2; D gene uncertain. The V end was cut by 6 bases, the J end by 4 bases, with 6 bases between. CDR3 length equals 11 residues. The CDR3 nucleotides read TGTGCCAGCAGGGACGGCTATGGCTACACCTTC. This gives the protein CASRDGYGYTF.

The gene calls are TRBV19 and TRBJ2-3, with D possibly called TRBD1 or TRBD2 (5 bases each). CDR3 length: 12 amino acids. V lost 3 bases to trimming and J lost 4 bases, with 5 bases between them. Germline lookup yields CDR1 LNHDA and CDR2 SQIVND (reference sequence). Written as DNA, the CDR3 is TGTGCCAGTAGTATGGGACCAGATACGCAGTATTTT. It translates to CASSMGPDTQYF.

This chain uses TRBV3-1 with TRBJ2-7; 10 bases are shared with TRBD2. CDR1 is LGHDT and CDR2 is YNNKEL in the germline V gene (reference sequence). The junction had 8 bases not matched to a gene; V was cut back by 0 bases and J by 9 bases. This CDR3 region has 15 residues. The CDR3 DNA reads as TGTGCCAGCAGCCAAGATCCATGGACTAGCGGTATGCAGTACTTC. Its protein product is CASSQDPWTSGMQYF.

The CDR3 protein is CASSYGTDDGYTF. CDR3 in DNA: TGTGCCAGCAGCTACGGGACAGACGATGGCTACACCTTC. The rearrangement uses TRBV4-2 and TRBJ1-2, with 7 bases identical to TRBD1. Germline assignment: CDR1 LGHNA and CDR2 YNFKEQ. The CDR3 loop spans 13 amino acids. J was trimmed by 6 bases and V by 5 bases; bases with no gene match: 6.

The chain uses TRBV4-1 and TRBJ2-1; D is ambiguous. Looked up from germline, CDR1 is MGHRA and CDR2 is YSYEKL. Trimming removed 0 bases at V and 9 bases at J, with 9 bases between. The CDR3 length is 13 residues. The CDR3 protein is CASSQDGVSEQFF. The CDR3 DNA is TGCGCCAGCAGCCAAGACGGAGTGAGTGAGCAGTTCTTC.